The next 13 T cell receptor beta chains were all read from a single sample in a study of blood T cell repertoires in COVID-19. Sequenced by immunoSEQ multiplex PCR; TCRdb stores in-frame clones only, minus some. The data show approximately 480,000 clones, with 75% to 90% seen just once and 0.65% to 0.9% held by the top ten. The sample taken for sequencing was PBMCs or T cells enriched from blood (not recorded which). Every receptor here comes from a woman younger than 30 who had recovered from COVID-19.

This clone was seen just once. This chain uses TRBV12-3 or TRBV12-4 with TRBJ1-2; D remains ambiguous. The CDR3 has 11 residues. With 7 bases removed from V and 4 bases from J, the gap between germline ends came to 7 bases. CDR3: CASTWAYGYTF. CDR3 coding DNA: TGTGCCAGCACTTGGGCCTATGGCTACACCTTC.

This sequence joins TRBV6-5 and TRBJ2-7; D is unresolved. V lost 6 bases and J 3 bases, leaving 12 bases between the germline ends. The CDR3 extends over 13 amino acids. CDR1 is MNHEY, CDR2 SVGAGI, per germline. Written as DNA, the CDR3 is TGTGCCAGCAGCCTGAGGAAGGACTACGAGCAGTACTTC. Translation gives CASSLRKDYEQYF.

The CDR3 loop reads CATSRAPPTGSAYGYTF. The CDR3 nucleotides are TGTGCCACCAGCAGGGCCCCACCGACAGGATCTGCCTATGGCTACACCTTC. The chain joins TRBV15 to TRBJ1-2, with D maybe TRBD1 (6 bases). The CDR3 contains 17 residues. In germline, CDR1 is LNHNV, CDR2 YYDKDF (reference sequence). V lost 3 bases, J lost 4 bases, and 21 bases lay in between.

The chain uses TRBV5-4 and TRBJ1-1; maybe TRBD1 (5 bases). The ends were cut back, 0 bases at V and 1 base at J, with 10 bases in the middle. Germline V gene lookup returns CDR1 SGHNT and CDR2 YYREEE (reference sequence). There are 15 residues in the CDR3. CDR3 sequence reads: CASSLDLQENTEAFF. The CDR3 nucleotides read TGTGCCAGCAGCTTGGATTTACAGGAGAACACTGAAGCTTTCTTT. Full variable domain (rest looked up from reference TRBV5-4 and TRBJ1-1): ETGVTQSPTHLIKTRGQQVTLRCSSQSGHNTVSWYQQALGQGPQFIFQYYREEENGRGNFPPRFSGLQFPNYSSELNVNALELDDSALYLCASSLDLQENTEAFFGQGTRLTVV.

The CDR3 nucleotides read TGTGCCAGCAGTCGGGAGGGCCAAGAGACCCAGTACTTC. This sequence encodes CASSREGQETQYF. The V call is TRBV6-4, the J call TRBJ2-5; 8 positions match TRBD2. Germline assignment: CDR1 MRHNA and CDR2 SNTAGT. The J segment lost 1 base and the V segment lost 5 bases, leaving 0 bases of the junction unmatched. The CDR3 runs to 13 residues.

V is TRBV30 and J is TRBJ1-6; D may be TRBD1 (6 bases). Trimming pared 4 bases from V and 7 bases from J, leaving 14 bases between. From germline, CDR1 is GTSNPN and CDR2 SVGIG (reference sequence). The CDR3 runs 14 residues. The CDR3 sequence is CAWTGDLPNSPLHF. CDR3 in DNA: TGTGCCTGGACAGGGGATCTCCCGAATTCACCCCTCCACTTT. Full variable domain (missing parts from reference TRBV30 and TRBJ1-6): SQTIHQWPATLVQPVGSPLSLECTVEGTSNPNLYWYRQAAGRGLQLLFYSVGIGQISSEVPQNLSASRPQDRQFILSSKKLLLSDSGFYLCAWTGDLPNSPLHFGNGTRLTVT.

The V call is TRBV5-1, the J call TRBJ1-2; 9 positions agree with TRBD1. Germline CDR1 is SGHRS and CDR2 is YFSETQ. The CDR3 is 12 amino acids. Unmatched junction bases numbered 4, after V lost 6 bases and J lost 7 bases. CDR3 in DNA: TGCGCCAGCACGGGACAGGGAAGTGGCTACACCTTC. This sequence encodes CASTGQGSGYTF.

This CDR3 is CASSNTGGKLFF. The CDR3 DNA follows: TGTGCCAGTAGTAATACAGGGGGAAAACTGTTTTTT. The genes are TRBV19 and TRBJ1-4; 8 nucleotides agree with TRBD1. Unmatched junction bases numbered 2, after V lost 4 bases and J lost 10 bases. There are 12 residues in the CDR3. The germline CDR1 and CDR2 sequences are LNHDA and SQIVND (reference sequence).

The chain links TRBV2 to TRBJ1-5; D perhaps matches TRBD1 (6 bases). This CDR3 is built from 15 residues. CDR1 is SNHLY, CDR2 FYNNEI, per germline. The ends were cut back, 1 base at V and 4 bases at J, with 11 bases in the middle. As DNA, the CDR3 is TGTGCCAGCAGTGAAGGGGGAGGGGGTAATCAGCCCCAGCATTTT. Its translation is CASSEGGGGNQPQHF.

The chain has TRBV5-5 and TRBJ1-2; weak D call: TRBD1 (5 bases). Germline CDR1 reads SGHKS; CDR2 reads YYEKEE (reference sequence). The CDR3 runs to 14 residues. V shed 2 bases and J shed 7 bases, with 15 bases lying between them. The CDR3 nucleotides read TGTGCCAGCAGCTTCGGGCAGGGTATACGTGGCTACACCTTC. Its translation: CASSFGQGIRGYTF.

This chain uses TRBV19 with TRBJ2-1, with D possibly being TRBD2 (5 bases). Per germline, CDR1 LNHDA and CDR2 SQIVND (reference sequence). The V gene lost 7 bases and the J gene lost 2 bases, with 9 bases spanning the gap. The CDR3 length is 13 residues. The CDR3 is CASNAGPYNEQFF. The CDR3 DNA follows: TGTGCCAGTAACGCGGGCCCCTACAATGAGCAGTTCTTC. Supplemented by reference TRBV19 and TRBJ2-1, the full variable domain reads DGGITQSPKYLFRKEGQNVTLSCEQNLNHDAMYWYRQDPGQGLRLIYYSQIVNDFQKGDIAEGYSVSREKKESFPLTVTSAQKNPTAFYLCASNAGPYNEQFFGPGTRLTVL.

This chain links TRBV30 with TRBJ2-6, with TRBD1 matching 9 bases. Germline V gene lookup returns CDR1 GTSNPN and CDR2 SVGIG (reference sequence). V lost 2 bases to trimming and J lost 11 bases; unmatched junction nucleotides: 7. There are 14 residues in the CDR3. The CDR3 nucleotides read TGTGCCTGGAGTACGGGACAGGGCCCAGACGTCCTGACTTTC. The encoded protein is CAWSTGQGPDVLTF.

The chain couples TRBV5-4 to TRBJ2-2; D perhaps matches TRBD1 (6 bases). This CDR3 contains 15 residues. Trimming cost V 4 bases and J 1 base, with 11 bases left between them. The germline gives CDR1 SGHNT, CDR2 YYREEE (reference sequence). The CDR3 DNA sequence: TGTGCCAGCAGCCCGATGACAGGGAACACCGGGGAGCTGTTTTTT. Amino acid sequence: CASSPMTGNTGELFF.